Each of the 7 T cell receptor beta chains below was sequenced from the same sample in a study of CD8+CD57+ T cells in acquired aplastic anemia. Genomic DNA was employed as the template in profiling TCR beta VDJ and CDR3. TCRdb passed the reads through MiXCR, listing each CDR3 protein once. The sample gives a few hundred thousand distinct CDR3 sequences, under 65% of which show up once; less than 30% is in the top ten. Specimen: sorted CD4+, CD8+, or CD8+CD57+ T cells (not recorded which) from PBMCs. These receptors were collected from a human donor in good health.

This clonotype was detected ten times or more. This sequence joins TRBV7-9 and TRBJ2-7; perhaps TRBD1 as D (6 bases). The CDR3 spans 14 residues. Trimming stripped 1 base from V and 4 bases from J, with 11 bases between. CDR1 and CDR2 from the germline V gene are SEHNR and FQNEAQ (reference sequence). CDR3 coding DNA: TGTGCCAGCAGCTTAGACAGGGACAAGTACGAGCAGTACTTC. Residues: CASSLDRDKYEQYF.

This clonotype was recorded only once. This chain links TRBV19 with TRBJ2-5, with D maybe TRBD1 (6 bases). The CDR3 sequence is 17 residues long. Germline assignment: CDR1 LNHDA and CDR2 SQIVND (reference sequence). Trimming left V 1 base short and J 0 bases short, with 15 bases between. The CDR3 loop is CASSIGTGMGHQETQYF. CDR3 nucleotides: TGTGCCAGTAGTATAGGTACAGGGATGGGCCACCAAGAGACCCAGTACTTC.

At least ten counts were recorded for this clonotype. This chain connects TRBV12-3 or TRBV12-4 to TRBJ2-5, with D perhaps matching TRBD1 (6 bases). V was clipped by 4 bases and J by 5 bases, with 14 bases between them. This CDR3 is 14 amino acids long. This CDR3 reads CASSSRGISETQYF. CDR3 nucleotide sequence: TGTGCCAGCAGTTCGAGGGGGATCTCGGAGACCCAGTACTTC.

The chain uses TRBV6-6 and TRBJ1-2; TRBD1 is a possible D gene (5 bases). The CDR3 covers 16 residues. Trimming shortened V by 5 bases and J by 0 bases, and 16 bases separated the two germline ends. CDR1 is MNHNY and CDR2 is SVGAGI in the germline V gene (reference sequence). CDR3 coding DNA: TGTGCCAGCAGTCGGGAGGATCGGGGGGCTAACTATGGCTACACCTTC. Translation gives CASSREDRGANYGYTF.

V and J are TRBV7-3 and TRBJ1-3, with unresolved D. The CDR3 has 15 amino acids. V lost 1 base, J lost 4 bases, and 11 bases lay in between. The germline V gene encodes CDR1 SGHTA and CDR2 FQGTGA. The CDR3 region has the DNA TGTGCCAGCAGCTTAAGTCCGGGTCCAGGAAACACCATATATTTT. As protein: CASSLSPGPGNTIYF.

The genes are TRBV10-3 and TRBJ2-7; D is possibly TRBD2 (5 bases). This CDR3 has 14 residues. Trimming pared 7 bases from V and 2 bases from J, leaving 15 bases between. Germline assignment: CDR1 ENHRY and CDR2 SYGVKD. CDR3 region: CAIKGFGNTYEQYF. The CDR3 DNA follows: TGTGCCATCAAAGGTTTCGGGAATACCTACGAGCAGTACTTC.

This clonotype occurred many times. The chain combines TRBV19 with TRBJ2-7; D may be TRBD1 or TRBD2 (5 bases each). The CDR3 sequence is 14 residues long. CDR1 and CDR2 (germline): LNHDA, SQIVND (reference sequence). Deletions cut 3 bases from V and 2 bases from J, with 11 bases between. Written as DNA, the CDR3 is TGTGCCAGTAGTATCGGAGAGGGGACCTACGAGCAGTACTTC. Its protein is CASSIGEGTYEQYF.